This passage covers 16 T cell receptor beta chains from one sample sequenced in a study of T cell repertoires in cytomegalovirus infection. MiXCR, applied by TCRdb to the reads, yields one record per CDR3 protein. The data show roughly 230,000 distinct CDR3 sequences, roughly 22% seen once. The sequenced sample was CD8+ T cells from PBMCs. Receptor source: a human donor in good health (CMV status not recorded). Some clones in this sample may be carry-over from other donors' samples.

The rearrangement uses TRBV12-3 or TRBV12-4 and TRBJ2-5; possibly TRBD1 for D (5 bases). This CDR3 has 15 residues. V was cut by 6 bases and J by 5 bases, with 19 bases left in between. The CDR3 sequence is CASSPGPQGRETQYF. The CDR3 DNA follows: TGTGCCAGCAGCCCTGGGCCCCAGGGTAGGGAGACCCAGTACTTC.

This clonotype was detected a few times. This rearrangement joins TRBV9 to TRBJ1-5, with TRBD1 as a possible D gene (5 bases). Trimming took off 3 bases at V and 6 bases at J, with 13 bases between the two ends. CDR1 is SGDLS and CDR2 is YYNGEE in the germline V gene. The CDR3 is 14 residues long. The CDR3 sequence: CASSGDGAGQPQHF. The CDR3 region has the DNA TGTGCCAGCAGCGGGGACGGCGCGGGTCAGCCCCAGCATTTT. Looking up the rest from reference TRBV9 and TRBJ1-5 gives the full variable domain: DSGVTQTPKHLITATGQRVTLRCSPRSGDLSVYWYQQSLDQGLQFLIQYYNGEERAKGNILERFSAQQFPDLHSELNLSSLELGDSALYFCASSGDGAGQPQHFGDGTRLSIL.

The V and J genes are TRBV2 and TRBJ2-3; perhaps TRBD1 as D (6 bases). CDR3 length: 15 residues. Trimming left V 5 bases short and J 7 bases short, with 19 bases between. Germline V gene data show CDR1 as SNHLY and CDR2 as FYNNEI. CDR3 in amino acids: CASSPGHSSVNTQYF. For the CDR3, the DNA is TGTGCCAGCAGTCCGGGACACTCTTCTGTAAATACGCAGTATTTT.

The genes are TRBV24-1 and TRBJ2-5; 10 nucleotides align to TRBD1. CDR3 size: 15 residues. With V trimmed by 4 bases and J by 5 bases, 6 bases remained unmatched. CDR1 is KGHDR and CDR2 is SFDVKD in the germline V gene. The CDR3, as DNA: TGTGCCACCAGTGACCGGAGGACAGGGGGTGAGACCCAGTACTTC. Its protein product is CATSDRRTGGETQYF.

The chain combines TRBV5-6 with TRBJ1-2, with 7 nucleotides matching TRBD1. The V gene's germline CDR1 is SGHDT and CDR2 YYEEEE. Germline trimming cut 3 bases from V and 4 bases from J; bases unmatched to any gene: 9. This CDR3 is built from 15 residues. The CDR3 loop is CASSSIQGNGYGYTF. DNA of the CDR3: TGTGCCAGCAGCTCGATACAGGGGAATGGCTATGGCTACACCTTC.

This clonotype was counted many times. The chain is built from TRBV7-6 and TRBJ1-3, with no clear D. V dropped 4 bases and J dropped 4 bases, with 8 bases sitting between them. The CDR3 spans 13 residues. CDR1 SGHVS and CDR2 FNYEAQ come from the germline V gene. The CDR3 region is CASSSSSGNTIYF. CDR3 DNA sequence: TGTGCCAGCAGCTCCTCGTCAGGAAACACCATATATTTT.

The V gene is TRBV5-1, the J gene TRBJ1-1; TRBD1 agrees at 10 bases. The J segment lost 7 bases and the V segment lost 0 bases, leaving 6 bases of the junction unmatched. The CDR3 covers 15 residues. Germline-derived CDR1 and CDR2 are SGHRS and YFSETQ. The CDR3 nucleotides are TGCGCCAGCAGCTTGGCCGTGACAGGGGGCGATGAAGCTTTCTTT. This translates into CASSLAVTGGDEAFF.

The CDR3 nucleotides are TGTGCGCGCAGTCCACGAGACAGGGGCCTCGAGCAGTACTTC. Translated: CARSPRDRGLEQYF. This chain joins TRBV9 and TRBJ2-7, with 8 positions matching TRBD1. Per the germline V gene, CDR1 is SGDLS and CDR2 is YYNGEE. The CDR3 extends over 14 amino acids.

The CDR3 nucleotides are TGCAGTGCTAGAAACCCGACAGGGGGAAGCTTCTTC. Amino acid sequence: CSARNPTGGSFF. The chain uses TRBV20-1 and TRBJ2-1, with 9 nucleotides matching TRBD1. The V gene end was trimmed by 2 bases and the J gene end by 16 bases; junction bases not matched to a gene: 9. This CDR3 spans 12 amino acids. From germline, CDR1 is DFQATT and CDR2 SNEGSKA (reference sequence).

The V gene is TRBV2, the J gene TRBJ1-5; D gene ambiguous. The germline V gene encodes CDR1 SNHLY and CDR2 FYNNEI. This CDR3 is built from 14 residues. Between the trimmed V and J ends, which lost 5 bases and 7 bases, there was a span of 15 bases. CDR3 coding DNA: TGTGCCAGCAGTTCCTCGTGGGGAGGACAGCCCCAGCATTTT. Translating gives CASSSSWGGQPQHF.

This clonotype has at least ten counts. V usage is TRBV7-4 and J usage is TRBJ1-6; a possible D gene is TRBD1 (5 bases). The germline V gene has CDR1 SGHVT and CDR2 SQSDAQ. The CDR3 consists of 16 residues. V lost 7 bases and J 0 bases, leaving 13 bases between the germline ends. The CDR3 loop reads CASKDGTSSYNSPLHF. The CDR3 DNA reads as TGTGCCAGCAAGGACGGGACCAGCTCCTATAATTCACCCCTCCACTTT.

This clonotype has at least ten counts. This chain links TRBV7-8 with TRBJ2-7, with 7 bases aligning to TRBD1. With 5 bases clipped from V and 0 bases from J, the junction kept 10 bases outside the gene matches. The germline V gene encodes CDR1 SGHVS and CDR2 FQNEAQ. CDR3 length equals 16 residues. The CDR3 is CASSPPGQAYSYEQYF. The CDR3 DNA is TGTGCCAGCAGCCCGCCCGGACAGGCTTACTCCTACGAGCAGTACTTC. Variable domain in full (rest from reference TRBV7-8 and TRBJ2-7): GAGVSQSPRYKVAKRGQDVALRCDPISGHVSLFWYQQALGQGPEFLTYFQNEAQLDKSGLPSDRFFAERPEGSVSTLKIQRTQQEDSAVYLCASSPPGQAYSYEQYFGPGTRLTVT.

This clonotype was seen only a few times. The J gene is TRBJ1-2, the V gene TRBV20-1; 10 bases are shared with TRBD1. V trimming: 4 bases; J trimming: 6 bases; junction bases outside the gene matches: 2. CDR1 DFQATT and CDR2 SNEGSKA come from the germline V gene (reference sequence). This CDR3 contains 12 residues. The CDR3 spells CSATTGGNGYTF. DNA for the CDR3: TGCAGTGCTACGACAGGGGGCAATGGCTACACCTTC.

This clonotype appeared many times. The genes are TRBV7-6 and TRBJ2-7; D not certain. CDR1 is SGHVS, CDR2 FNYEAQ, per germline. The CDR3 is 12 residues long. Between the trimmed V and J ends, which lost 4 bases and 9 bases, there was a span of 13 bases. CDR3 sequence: CASSSPPWGQYF. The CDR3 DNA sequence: TGTGCCAGCAGCTCCCCCCCTTGGGGGCAGTACTTC. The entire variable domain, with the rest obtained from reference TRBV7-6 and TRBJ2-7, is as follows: GAGVSQSPRYKVTKRGQDVALRCDPISGHVSLYWYRQALGQGPEFLTYFNYEAQQDKSGLPNDRFSAERPEGSISTLTIQRTEQRDSAMYRCASSSPPWGQYFGPGTRLTVT.

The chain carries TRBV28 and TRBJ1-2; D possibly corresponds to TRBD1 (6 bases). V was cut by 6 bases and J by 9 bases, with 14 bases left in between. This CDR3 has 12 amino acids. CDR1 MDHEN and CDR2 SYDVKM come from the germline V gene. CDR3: CASREGTSSYTF. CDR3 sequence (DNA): TGTGCCAGCAGAGAAGGGACAAGTAGCTACACCTTC.

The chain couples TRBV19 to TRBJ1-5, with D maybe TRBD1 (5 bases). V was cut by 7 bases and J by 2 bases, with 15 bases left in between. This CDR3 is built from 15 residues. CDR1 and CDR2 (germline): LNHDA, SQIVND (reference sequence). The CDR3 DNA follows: TGTGCCAGTACCCTGGCGGGGGGAGGCAATCAGCCCCAGCATTTT. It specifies CASTLAGGGNQPQHF.